This T cell receptor (beta chain) was found in a study of CD8+CD57+ T cells in acquired aplastic anemia. The germline V gene has CDR1 ENHRY and CDR2 SYGVKD. The CDR3 consists of 13 residues. The V and J ends lost 5 bases and 6 bases, in that order; junction bases with no gene match: 7. Genomic DNA, serving as template, underwent TCR beta VDJ and CDR3 profiling. Via MiXCR, TCRdb re-called the reads, giving one row per CDR3 protein. The sample records 200,000 to 250,000 distinct CDR3 sequences, 34% being singletons. As to this clonotype: A much larger clone differs by one base, so this may be a read error.

This clonotype was obtained from a human donor in good health, serving as a control. Sequenced sample: sorted CD4+, CD8+, or CD8+CD57+ T cells (not recorded which) from PBMCs. The rearrangement uses TRBV10-3 and TRBJ2-7, with 7 bases identical to TRBD1. As DNA, the CDR3 is TGTGCCATCAGTTACACGACAGGGAGCGAGCAGTACTTC. This translates into CAISYTTGSEQYF.